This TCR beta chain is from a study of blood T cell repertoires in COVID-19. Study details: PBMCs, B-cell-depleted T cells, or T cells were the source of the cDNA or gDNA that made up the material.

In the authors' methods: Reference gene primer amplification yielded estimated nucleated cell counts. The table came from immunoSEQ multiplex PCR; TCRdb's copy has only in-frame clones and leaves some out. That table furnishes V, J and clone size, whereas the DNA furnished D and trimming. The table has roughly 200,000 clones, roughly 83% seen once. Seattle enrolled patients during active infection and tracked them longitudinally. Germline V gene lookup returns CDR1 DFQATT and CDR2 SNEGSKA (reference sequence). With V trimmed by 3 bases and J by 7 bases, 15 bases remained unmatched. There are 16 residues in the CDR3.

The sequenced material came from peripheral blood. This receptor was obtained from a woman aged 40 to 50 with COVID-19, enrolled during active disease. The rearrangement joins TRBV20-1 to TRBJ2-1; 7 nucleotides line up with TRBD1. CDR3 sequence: CSASPRGGLRWNEQFF. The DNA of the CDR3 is TGCAGTGCTAGTCCCCGAGGGGGCTTGAGGTGGAATGAGCAGTTCTTC.